This is a list of T cell receptor beta chains from one sample in a study of CD8 T cells in ankylosing spondylitis. MiXCR, applied by TCRdb to the 5' RACE reads, yields one record per CDR3 protein. Among 700,000 to 1,000,000 distinct CDR3 sequences listed, 12% were seen once. Specimen: blood, either unsorted or a sorted T cell fraction (not recorded which). The receptors come from a male donor with ankylosing spondylitis. The conserved cysteine and the conserved F or W are not part of the CDR3 here. The D gene is left open where the match is weak.

V gene: TRBV11-3
J gene: TRBJ2-1
D gene: -
CDR3 protein: ASSMGEGGNEQF

V gene: TRBV6-2/TRBV6-3
J gene: TRBJ2-2
D gene: -
CDR3 protein: AAGYPPTGELF

V gene: TRBV7-9
J gene: TRBJ2-7
D gene: TRBD2
CDR3 protein: ASRGGQNSYEQY

V gene: TRBV10-3
J gene: TRBJ2-7
D gene: TRBD1
CDR3 protein: AISELNHWTGEPYEQY

V gene: TRBV11-2
J gene: TRBJ2-7
D gene: TRBD2
CDR3 protein: ASSSPRGSTSGRSSEQY

V gene: TRBV29-1
J gene: TRBJ2-5
D gene: -
CDR3 protein: SVEDSTGGETQY

V gene: TRBV24-1
J gene: TRBJ2-2
D gene: -
CDR3 protein: ATSDPSLDRNTGELF

V gene: TRBV7-2
J gene: TRBJ1-2
D gene: -
CDR3 protein: ASSLGGRVSVGYT

V gene: TRBV5-5
J gene: TRBJ1-6
D gene: -
CDR3 protein: ASSLGTPSSYNSPLH

V gene: TRBV14
J gene: TRBJ2-1
D gene: -
CDR3 protein: ASSRSGFNEQF

V gene: TRBV20-1
J gene: TRBJ1-4
D gene: TRBD1
CDR3 protein: SALSLQGATNEKLF

V gene: TRBV6-1
J gene: TRBJ1-4
D gene: -
CDR3 protein: ASSDFRANEKLF

V gene: TRBV30
J gene: TRBJ2-4
D gene: -
CDR3 protein: AWSVQVIQY

V gene: TRBV29-1
J gene: TRBJ1-4
D gene: -
CDR3 protein: SVKGGRDGVLF

V gene: TRBV27
J gene: TRBJ1-3
D gene: -
CDR3 protein: ASSRSGSSGNTIY

V gene: TRBV7-6
J gene: TRBJ2-7
D gene: -
CDR3 protein: ASSLGTNLEQY

V gene: TRBV20-1
J gene: TRBJ1-5
D gene: -
CDR3 protein: SANSAEKPQH